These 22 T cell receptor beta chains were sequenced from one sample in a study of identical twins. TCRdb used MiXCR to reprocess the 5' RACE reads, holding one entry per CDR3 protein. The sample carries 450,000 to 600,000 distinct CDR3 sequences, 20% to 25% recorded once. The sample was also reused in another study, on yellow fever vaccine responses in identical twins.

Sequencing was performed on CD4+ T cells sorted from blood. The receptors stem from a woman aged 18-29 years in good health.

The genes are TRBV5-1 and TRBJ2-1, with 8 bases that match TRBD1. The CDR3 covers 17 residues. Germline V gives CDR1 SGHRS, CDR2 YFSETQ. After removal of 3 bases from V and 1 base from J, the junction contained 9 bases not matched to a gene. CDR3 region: CASSYSPGTGSYNEQFF. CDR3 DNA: TGCGCCAGCAGCTATTCTCCCGGGACAGGTTCCTACAATGAGCAGTTCTTC. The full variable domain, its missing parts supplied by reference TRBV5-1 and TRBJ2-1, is KAGVTQTPRYLIKTRGQQVTLSCSPISGHRSVSWYQQTPGQGLQFLFEYFSETQRNKGNFPGRFSGRQFSNSRSEMNVSTLELGDSALYLCASSYSPGTGSYNEQFFGPGTRLTVL.

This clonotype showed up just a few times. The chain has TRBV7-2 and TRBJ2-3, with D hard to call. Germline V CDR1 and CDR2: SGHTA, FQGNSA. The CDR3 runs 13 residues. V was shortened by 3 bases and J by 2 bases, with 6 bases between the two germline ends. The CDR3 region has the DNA TGTGCCAGCAGCTTTACATACACAGATACGCAGTATTTT. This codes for CASSFTYTDTQYF.

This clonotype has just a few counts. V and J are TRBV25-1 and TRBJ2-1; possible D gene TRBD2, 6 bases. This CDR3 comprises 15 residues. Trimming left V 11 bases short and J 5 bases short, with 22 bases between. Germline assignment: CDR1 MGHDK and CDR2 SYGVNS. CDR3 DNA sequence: TGTGCCGGTTTTCTCGGGAGTTCCCCCCACAATGAGCAGTTCTTC. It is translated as CAGFLGSSPHNEQFF.

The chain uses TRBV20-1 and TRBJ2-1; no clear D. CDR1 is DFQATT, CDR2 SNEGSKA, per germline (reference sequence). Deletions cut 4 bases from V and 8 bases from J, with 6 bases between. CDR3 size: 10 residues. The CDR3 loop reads CSAISDEQFF. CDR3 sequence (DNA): TGCAGTGCTATCTCGGATGAGCAGTTCTTC.

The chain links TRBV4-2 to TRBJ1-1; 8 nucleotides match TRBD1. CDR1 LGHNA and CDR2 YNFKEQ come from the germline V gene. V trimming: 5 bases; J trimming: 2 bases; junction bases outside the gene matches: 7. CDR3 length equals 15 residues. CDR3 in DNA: TGTGCCAGCAGCGATCGGACAGGGAGAAACACTGAAGCTTTCTTT. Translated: CASSDRTGRNTEAFF.

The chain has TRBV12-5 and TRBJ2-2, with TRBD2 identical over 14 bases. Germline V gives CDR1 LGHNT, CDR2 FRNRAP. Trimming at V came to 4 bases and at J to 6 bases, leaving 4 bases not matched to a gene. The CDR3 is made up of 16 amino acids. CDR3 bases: TGTGCTAGTGGTTGGGGACTAGCGGGAGTTCCCGGGGAGCTGTTTTTT. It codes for CASGWGLAGVPGELFF.

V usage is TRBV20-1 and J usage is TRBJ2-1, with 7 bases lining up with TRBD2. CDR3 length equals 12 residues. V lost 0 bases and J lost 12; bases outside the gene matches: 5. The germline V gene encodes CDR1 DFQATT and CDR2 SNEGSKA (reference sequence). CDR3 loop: CSAREEGGGQFF. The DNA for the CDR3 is TGCAGTGCTAGAGAGGAGGGCGGGGGGCAGTTCTTC.

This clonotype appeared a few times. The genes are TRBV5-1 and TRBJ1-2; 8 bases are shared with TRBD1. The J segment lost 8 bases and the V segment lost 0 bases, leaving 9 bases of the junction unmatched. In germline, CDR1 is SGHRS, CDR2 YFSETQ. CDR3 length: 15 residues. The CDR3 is CASSLGSGGVNGYTF. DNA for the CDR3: TGCGCCAGCAGCTTGGGGTCAGGGGGCGTCAACGGCTACACCTTC.

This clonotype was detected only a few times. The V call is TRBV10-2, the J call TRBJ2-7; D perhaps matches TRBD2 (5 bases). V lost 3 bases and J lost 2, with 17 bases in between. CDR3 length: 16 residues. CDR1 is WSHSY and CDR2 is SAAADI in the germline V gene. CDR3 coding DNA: TGCGCCAGCAGTGATACTTGGACGGGAAAAGCCTACGAGCAGTACGTC. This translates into CASSDTWTGKAYEQYV.

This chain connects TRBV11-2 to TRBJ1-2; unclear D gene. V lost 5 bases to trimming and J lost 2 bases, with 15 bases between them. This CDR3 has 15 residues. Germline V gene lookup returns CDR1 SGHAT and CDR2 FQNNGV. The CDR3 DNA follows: TGTGCCAGCAGCCCTCAGAAAACATCGAACTATGGCTACACCTTC. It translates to CASSPQKTSNYGYTF.

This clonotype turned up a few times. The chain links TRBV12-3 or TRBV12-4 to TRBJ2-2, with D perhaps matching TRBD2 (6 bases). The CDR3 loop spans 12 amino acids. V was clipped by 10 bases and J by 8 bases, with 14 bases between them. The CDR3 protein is CATTTGVGELFF. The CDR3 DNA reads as TGTGCCACCACAACGGGAGTAGGGGAGCTGTTTTTT.

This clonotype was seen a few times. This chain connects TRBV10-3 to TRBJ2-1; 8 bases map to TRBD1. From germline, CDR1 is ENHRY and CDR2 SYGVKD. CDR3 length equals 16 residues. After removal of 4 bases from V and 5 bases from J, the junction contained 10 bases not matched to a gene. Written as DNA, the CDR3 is TGTGCCATCAGTGCGCATCCGGACAGGGTGAACAATGAGCAGTTCTTC. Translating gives CAISAHPDRVNNEQFF.

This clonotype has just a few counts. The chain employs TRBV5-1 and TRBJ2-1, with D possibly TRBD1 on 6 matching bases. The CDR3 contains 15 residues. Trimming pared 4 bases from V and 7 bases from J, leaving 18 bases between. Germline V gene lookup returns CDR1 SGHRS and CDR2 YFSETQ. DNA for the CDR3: TGCGCCAGCAGCATATTAGGGGGTATTAGTAATGAGCAGTTCTTC. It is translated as CASSILGGISNEQFF.

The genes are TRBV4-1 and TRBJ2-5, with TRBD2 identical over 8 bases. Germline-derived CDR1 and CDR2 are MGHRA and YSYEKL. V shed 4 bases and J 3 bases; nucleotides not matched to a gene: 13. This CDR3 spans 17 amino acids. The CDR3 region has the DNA TGCGCCAGCAGCCTCGGTGTAGGTAGCGGGGCTAAAGAGACCCAGTACTTC. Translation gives CASSLGVGSGAKETQYF.

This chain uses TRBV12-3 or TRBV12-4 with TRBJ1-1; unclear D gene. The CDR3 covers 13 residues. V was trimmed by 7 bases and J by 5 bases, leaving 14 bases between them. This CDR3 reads CASINSVSTEAFF. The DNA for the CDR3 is TGTGCCAGCATCAATAGTGTTAGTACTGAAGCTTTCTTT.

CDR3 sequence reads: CASSLIAGGSYEQYF. The CDR3, as DNA: TGTGCCAGCAGTTTAATAGCGGGAGGGTCCTACGAGCAGTACTTC. The chain uses TRBV27 and TRBJ2-7; 11 bases agree with TRBD2. Germline-derived CDR1 and CDR2 are MNHEY and SMNVEV (reference sequence). Trimming took 2 bases from V and 1 from J; bases not matched to a gene: 1. This CDR3 region has 15 residues.

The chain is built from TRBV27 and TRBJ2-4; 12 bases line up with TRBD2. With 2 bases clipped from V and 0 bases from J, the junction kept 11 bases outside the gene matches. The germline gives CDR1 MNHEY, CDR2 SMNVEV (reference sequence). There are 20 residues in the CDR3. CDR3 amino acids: CASSLRGRLAGGLAKNIQYF. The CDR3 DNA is TGTGCCAGCAGTTTAAGGGGTAGGCTAGCGGGAGGGCTAGCCAAAAACATTCAGTACTTC.

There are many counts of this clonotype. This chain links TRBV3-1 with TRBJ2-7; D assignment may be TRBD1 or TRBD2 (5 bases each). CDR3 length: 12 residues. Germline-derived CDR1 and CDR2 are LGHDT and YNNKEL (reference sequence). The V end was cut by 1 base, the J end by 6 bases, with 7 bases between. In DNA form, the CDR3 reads TGTGCCAGCAGCCAAGGGGGGTTCGAGCAGTACTTC. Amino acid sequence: CASSQGGFEQYF.

Written as DNA, the CDR3 is TGTGCCAGCAGTCCTAAAATCGGTTCTAATCAGCCCCAGCATTTT. This sequence encodes CASSPKIGSNQPQHF. The gene calls are TRBV7-2 and TRBJ1-5; D is undetermined. The CDR3 runs to 15 residues. Germline assignment: CDR1 SGHTA and CDR2 FQGNSA. The germline V and J ends were trimmed by 6 bases and 4 bases, with 16 bases remaining between them.

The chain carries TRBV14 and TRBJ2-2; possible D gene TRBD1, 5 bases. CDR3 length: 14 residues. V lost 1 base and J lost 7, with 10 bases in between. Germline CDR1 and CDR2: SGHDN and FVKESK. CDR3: CASSQVTGIGELFF. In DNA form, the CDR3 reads TGTGCCAGCAGCCAAGTTACAGGAATCGGGGAGCTGTTTTTT.

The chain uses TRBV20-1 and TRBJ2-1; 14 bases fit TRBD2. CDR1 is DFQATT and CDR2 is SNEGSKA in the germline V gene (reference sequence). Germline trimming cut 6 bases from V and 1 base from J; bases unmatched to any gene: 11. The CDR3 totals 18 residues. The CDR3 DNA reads TGCAGTGCCCAGGGGGGACTAGCGGGAGATCGGTCCTACAATGAGCAGTTCTTC. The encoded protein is CSAQGGLAGDRSYNEQFF.

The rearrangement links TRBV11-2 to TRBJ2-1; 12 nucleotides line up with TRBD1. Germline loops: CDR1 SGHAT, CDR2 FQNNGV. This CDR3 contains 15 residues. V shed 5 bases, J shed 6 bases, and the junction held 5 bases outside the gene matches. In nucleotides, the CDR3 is TGTGCCAGCAGCCCGGGACAGGGGGCCATCAATGAGCAGTTCTTC. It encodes CASSPGQGAINEQFF.